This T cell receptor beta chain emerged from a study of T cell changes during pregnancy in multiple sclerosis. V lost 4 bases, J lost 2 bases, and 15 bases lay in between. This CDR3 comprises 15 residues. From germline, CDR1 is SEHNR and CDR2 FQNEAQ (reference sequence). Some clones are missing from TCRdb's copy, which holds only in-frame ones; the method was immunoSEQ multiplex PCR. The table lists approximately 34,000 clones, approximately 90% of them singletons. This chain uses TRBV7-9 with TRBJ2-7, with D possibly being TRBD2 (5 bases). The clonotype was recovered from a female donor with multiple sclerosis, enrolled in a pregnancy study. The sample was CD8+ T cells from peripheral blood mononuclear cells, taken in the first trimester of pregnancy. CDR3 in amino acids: CASSSGIPTPYEQYF. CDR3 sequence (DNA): TGTGCCAGCAGCTCGGGGATCCCGACTCCCTACGAGCAGTACTTC.